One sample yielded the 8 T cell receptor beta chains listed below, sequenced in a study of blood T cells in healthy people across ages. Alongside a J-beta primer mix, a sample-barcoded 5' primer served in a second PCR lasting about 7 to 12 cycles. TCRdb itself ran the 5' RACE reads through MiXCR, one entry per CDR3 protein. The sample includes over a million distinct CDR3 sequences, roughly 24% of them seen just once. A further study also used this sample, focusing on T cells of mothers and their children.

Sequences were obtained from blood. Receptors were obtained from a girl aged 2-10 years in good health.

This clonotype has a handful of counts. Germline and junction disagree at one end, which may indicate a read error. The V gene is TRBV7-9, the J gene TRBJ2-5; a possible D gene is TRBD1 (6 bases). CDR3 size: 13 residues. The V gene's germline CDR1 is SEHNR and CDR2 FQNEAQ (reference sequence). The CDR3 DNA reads TGTGCCAGCAGCCCGACAGGAACTTACGAGCAGCACTTC. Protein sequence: CASSPTGTYEQHF.

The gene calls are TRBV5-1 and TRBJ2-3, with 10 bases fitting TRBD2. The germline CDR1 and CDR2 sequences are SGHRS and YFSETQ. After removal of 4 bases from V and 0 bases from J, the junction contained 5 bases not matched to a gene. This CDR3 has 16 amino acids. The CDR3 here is CASSPGLAESTDTQYF. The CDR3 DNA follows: TGCGCCAGCAGCCCCGGACTAGCGGAGAGCACAGATACGCAGTATTTT.

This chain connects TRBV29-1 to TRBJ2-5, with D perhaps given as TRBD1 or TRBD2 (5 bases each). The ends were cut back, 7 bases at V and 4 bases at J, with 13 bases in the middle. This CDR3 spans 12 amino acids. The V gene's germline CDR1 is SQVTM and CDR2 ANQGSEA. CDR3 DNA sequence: TGCAGCGGTGCGTGGGACGTAGAGACCCAGTACTTC. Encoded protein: CSGAWDVETQYF.

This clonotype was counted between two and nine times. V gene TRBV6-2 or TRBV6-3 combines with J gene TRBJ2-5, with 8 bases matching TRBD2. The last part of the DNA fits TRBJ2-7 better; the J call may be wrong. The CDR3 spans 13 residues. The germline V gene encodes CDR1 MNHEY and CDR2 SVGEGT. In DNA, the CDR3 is TGTGCCAGCAGTACTAGCGGCCCCTACGAGCAGTACTTC. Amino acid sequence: CASSTSGPYEQYF.

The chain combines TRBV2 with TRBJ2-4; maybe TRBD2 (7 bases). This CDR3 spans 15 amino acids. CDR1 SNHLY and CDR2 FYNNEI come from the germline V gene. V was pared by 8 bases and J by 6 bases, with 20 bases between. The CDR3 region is CASEGGRGIRNIQYF. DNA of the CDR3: TGTGCCAGCGAGGGGGGGCGAGGTATTAGAAACATTCAGTACTTC.

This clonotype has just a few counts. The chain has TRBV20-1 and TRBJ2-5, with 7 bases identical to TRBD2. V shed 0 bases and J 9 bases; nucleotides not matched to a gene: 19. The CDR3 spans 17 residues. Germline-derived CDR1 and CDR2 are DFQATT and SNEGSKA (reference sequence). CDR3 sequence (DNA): TGCAGTGCTAGAGATCTACGGGTAGTACCGGGAGGAGTTCCCCAGTACTTC. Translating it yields CSARDLRVVPGGVPQYF.

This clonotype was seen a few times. The CDR3 coding sequence is TGCGCCAGCAAGTCAGGGACAGAGACCCAGTACTTC. This encodes CASKSGTETQYF. The rearrangement uses TRBV5-1 and TRBJ2-5; D may be TRBD1 or TRBD2 (5 bases each). Per germline, CDR1 SGHRS and CDR2 YFSETQ. Trimming removed 6 bases from V and 4 bases from J, with 10 bases in between. The CDR3 length is 12 residues.

This chain's CDR3 is CSARDPRSSYNEQFF. The CDR3 DNA follows: TGCAGTGCTAGAGACCCCCGGAGCTCCTACAATGAGCAGTTCTTC. The chain links TRBV20-1 to TRBJ2-1; no clear D gene. The CDR3 covers 15 residues. CDR1 is DFQATT and CDR2 is SNEGSKA in the germline V gene (reference sequence). Trimming removed 0 bases at V and 0 bases at J, with 9 bases between.